One sample yielded the 16 T cell receptor beta chains listed below, sequenced in a study of vaccination and CD4 T cells after COVID-19. Cultured CD4+ T-cell DNA underwent Oncomine TCR Beta short-read sequencing. Each CDR3 protein gets one entry after TCRdb re-called the PCR reads with MiXCR. The sample carries about 14,000 distinct CDR3 sequences, 20% to 30% recorded once. Treatment given: 10-day PBMC culture with coronavirus spike peptide pools or control peptides (ViraFEST assay). No antigen has been identified for these receptors. The specimen was CD4+ T cells from blood, cultured in vitro, collected after SARS-CoV-2 vaccination. The receptors derive from a human donor who had recovered from COVID-19.

V usage is TRBV4-3 and J usage is TRBJ2-7, with TRBD1 identical over 8 bases. This CDR3 region has 15 residues. After removal of 4 bases from V and 3 bases from J, the junction contained 8 bases not matched to a gene. Germline CDR1 and CDR2: LGHNA and YSLEER. The DNA of the CDR3 is TGCGCCAGCAGCCTAGAGACAGGGGCTTACTACGAGCAGTACTTC. It codes for CASSLETGAYYEQYF.

This clonotype was counted a few times. The V and J genes are TRBV18 and TRBJ1-1; D unresolved. The CDR3 runs 13 residues. The germline V and J ends were trimmed by 6 bases and 3 bases, with 11 bases remaining between them. Germline V gene sequence: CDR1 KGHSH, CDR2 LQKENI. DNA of the CDR3: TGTGCCAGCTCTAACTCACGGGACACTGAAGCTTTCTTT. The encoded protein is CASSNSRDTEAFF.

This clonotype was seen only once. V gene TRBV7-2 combines with J gene TRBJ2-5; 7 positions match TRBD2. The CDR3 loop spans 16 amino acids. The junction had 15 bases not matched to a gene; V was cut back by 4 bases and J by 7 bases. CDR1 is SGHTA and CDR2 is FQGNSA in the germline V gene. CDR3 DNA: TGTGCCAGCAGCTCTCAGGCGTTGGTTGGGGGGGGGACCCAGTACTTC. Translating gives CASSSQALVGGGTQYF.

The gene calls are TRBV6-1 and TRBJ1-5, with D unresolved. The CDR3 has 13 residues. Looked up from germline, CDR1 is MNHNS and CDR2 is SASEGT. V was clipped by 6 bases and J by 4 bases, with 10 bases between them. The CDR3 bases are TGTGCCAGCAGCGAGAGAAATAATCAGCCCCAGCATTTT. Its translation: CASSERNNQPQHF.

The chain is built from TRBV10-1 and TRBJ2-2; D may be TRBD2 (5 bases). Germline CDR1 and CDR2: WNHNN and SYGVQD (reference sequence). With 6 bases removed from V and 5 bases from J, the gap between germline ends came to 7 bases. CDR3 length: 12 residues. The CDR3 protein is CASRGATGELFF. DNA of the CDR3: TGCGCCAGCAGGGGAGCTACCGGGGAGCTGTTTTTT.

This clonotype has a handful of counts. The rearrangement joins TRBV6-5 to TRBJ1-6, with 9 bases lining up with TRBD1. The V and J ends lost 2 bases and 7 bases, in that order; junction bases with no gene match: 6. Germline lookup yields CDR1 MNHEY and CDR2 SVGAGI. The CDR3 totals 16 residues. CDR3 in DNA: TGTGCCAGCAGTTACCTCGGGACAGGGCCGAATTCACCCCTCCACTTT. Its protein is CASSYLGTGPNSPLHF.

This chain joins TRBV12-3 or TRBV12-4 and TRBJ1-5; 8 bases align to TRBD1. The CDR3 runs 15 residues. The V segment lost 3 bases and the J segment 9 bases; nucleotides outside the gene matches: 10. The CDR3 loop reads CASSLVGTGLGPQHF. The DNA for the CDR3 is TGTGCCAGCAGTTTGGTCGGGACAGGTCTCGGGCCCCAGCATTTT.

The chain joins TRBV29-1 to TRBJ2-2; TRBD2 matches at 12 bases. Germline V gene data show CDR1 as SQVTM and CDR2 as ANQGSEA. There are 13 residues in the CDR3. The CDR3 protein is CSGTSGPWGELFF. CDR3 DNA: TGCAGTGGGACTAGCGGGCCCTGGGGGGAGCTGTTTTTT.

V and J are TRBV7-2 and TRBJ1-4; no definite D call. Trimming cost V 3 bases and J 5 bases, with 10 bases left between them. The CDR3 runs 14 residues. Germline V gives CDR1 SGHTA, CDR2 FQGNSA. In DNA, the CDR3 is TGTGCCAGCAGCTTTGCGGGCGGAAATGAAAAACTGTTTTTT. Its protein is CASSFAGGNEKLFF.

This clonotype was seen a single time. V usage is TRBV11-2 and J usage is TRBJ1-4; 10 bases fit TRBD1. CDR1 SGHAT and CDR2 FQNNGV come from the germline V gene. Trimming took 5 bases from V and 0 from J; bases not matched to a gene: 6. This CDR3 has 17 amino acids. CDR3 sequence: CASSPGTGATTNEKLFF. The CDR3 DNA sequence: TGTGCCAGCAGCCCCGGGACAGGGGCGACAACTAATGAAAAACTGTTTTTT.

The rearrangement uses TRBV6-5 and TRBJ2-1, with 9 bases identical to TRBD2. The V gene end was trimmed by 2 bases and the J gene end by 6 bases; junction bases not matched to a gene: 5. The CDR3 loop spans 15 amino acids. The germline gives CDR1 MNHEY, CDR2 SVGAGI. The CDR3 reads CASSYAGLARNEQFF. CDR3 coding DNA: TGTGCCAGCAGTTACGCGGGACTAGCACGCAATGAGCAGTTCTTC.

The chain recombines TRBV12-3 or TRBV12-4 with TRBJ1-2; 8 nucleotides agree with TRBD1. Trimming cost V 6 bases and J 6 bases; bases outside gene matches: 3. This CDR3 contains 12 residues. The CDR3 sequence: CASRQGANGYTF. The CDR3 DNA is TGTGCCAGCAGGCAGGGGGCAAATGGCTACACCTTC.

This clonotype was picked up a small number of times. The chain combines TRBV7-2 with TRBJ2-3, with 8 bases that match TRBD2. Germline lookup yields CDR1 SGHTA and CDR2 FQGNSA. The CDR3 has 16 amino acids. Germline trimming cut 1 base from V and 5 bases from J; bases unmatched to any gene: 8. CDR3 DNA: TGTGCCAGCAGCTTAGTCCCCGGGGCGGGAGGAGATACGCAGTATTTT. Protein sequence: CASSLVPGAGGDTQYF.

This clonotype was counted a few times. The genes are TRBV14 and TRBJ1-2; D is ambiguous. This CDR3 has 13 amino acids. Germline assignment: CDR1 SGHDN and CDR2 FVKESK. Trimming stripped 1 base from V and 4 bases from J, with 7 bases between. The CDR3 reads CASSQVQAYGYTF. The DNA of the CDR3 is TGTGCCAGCAGCCAAGTGCAGGCCTATGGCTACACCTTC.

J is TRBJ2-5 and V is TRBV5-1; 13 nucleotides agree with TRBD2. The CDR3 totals 18 residues. Per germline, CDR1 SGHRS and CDR2 YFSETQ. The ends lost 1 base at V and 3 bases at J; junction bases unmatched: 9. CDR3 loop: CASSLPPGLAGVEETQYF. The CDR3 DNA sequence: TGCGCCAGCAGCTTGCCCCCCGGACTAGCGGGAGTCGAAGAGACCCAGTACTTC.

In its sample, this clonotype is medium-sized (0.01 to 0.1%). CDR3 bases: TGTGCCAGCAGCCTCCGGACTAGCGGGCGGGGGACCCAGTACTTC. Encoded protein: CASSLRTSGRGTQYF. This chain connects TRBV7-2 to TRBJ2-5; TRBD2 agrees at 11 bases. V was clipped by 5 bases and J by 7 bases; unmatched bases: 9. This CDR3 has 15 residues. The germline CDR1 and CDR2 sequences are SGHTA and FQGNSA.